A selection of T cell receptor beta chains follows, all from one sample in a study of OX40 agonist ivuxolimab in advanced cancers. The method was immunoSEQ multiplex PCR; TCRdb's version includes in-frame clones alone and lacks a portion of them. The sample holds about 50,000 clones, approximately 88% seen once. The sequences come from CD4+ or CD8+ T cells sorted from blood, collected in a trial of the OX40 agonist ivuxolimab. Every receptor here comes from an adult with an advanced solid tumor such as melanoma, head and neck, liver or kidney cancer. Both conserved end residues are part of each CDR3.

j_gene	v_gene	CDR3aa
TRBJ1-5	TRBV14	CASSQEDREGQPQHF
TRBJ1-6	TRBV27	CASSLYGSYNSPLHF
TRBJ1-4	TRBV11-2	CASSFGQGEKLFF
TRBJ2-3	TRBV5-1	CASSLVEGGDTQYF
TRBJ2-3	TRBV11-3	CASSFRPDTQYF
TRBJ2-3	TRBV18	CASSPGRGSSTDTQYF
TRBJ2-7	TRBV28	CASSFSGDSYEQYF
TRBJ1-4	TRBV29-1	CSAGEPEKLFF
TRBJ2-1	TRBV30	CARSSYNEQFF
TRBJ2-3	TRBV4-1	CASSRRGELDTDTQYF
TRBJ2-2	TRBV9	CASSVDLGQGGTGELFF
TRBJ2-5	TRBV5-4	CASSPESDSQETQYF
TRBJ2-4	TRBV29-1	CSVGTGENIQYF
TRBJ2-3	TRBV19	CASSPTGASTDTQYF
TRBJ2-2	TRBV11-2	CASSHAGATGELFF
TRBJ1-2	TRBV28	CASRVFRDYGYTF
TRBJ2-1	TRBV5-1	CASSWSAGASRVNEQFF
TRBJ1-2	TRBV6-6	CASSSTGQAYGYTF
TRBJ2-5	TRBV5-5	CASSTPGPPAETQYF
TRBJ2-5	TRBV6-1	CATTTEGETQYF
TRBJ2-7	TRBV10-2	CASRGTRGGYEQYF
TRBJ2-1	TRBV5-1	CASSLSAGGYNEQFF
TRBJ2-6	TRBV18	CASSPQGPLGGANVLTF
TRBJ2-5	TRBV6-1	CASSEGVPRYF
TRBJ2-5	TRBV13	CASSSGYRKTQYF
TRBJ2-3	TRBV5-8	CASSPGGGSEDTQYF
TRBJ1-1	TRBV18	CASSPTEGSNTEAFF
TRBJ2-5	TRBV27	CASSSRLAGARQETQYF
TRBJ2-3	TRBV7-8	CASSPRTSGDTDTQYF
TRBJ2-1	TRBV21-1	CASSRRGGAESYNEQFF
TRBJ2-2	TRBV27	CASSPRGSGKSGELFF
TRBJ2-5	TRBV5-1	CASSSGGYQETQYF
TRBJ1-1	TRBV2	CASSNRGLTEAFF
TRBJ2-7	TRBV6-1	CASSFGAANAPEQYF
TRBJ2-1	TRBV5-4	CASSLDLGGTSGRNEQFF
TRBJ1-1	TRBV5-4	CASSYRGGAEAFF
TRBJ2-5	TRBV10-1	CASSESASFGEETQYF
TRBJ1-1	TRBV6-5	CASRRGRTSEAFF
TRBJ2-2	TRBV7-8	CASSFSEGANTGELFF
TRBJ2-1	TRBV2	CASSERVWEQFF
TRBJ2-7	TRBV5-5	CASSLVGGVSSYEQYF
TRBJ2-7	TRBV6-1	CASSFTGTTEQYF
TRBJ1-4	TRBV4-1	CASSLLQGRKEKLFF
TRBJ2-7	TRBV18	CASSGAGTGSYEQYF
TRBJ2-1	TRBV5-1	CASSLYPQGDNNEQFF
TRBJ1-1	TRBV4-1	CASSPTGTNTEAFF
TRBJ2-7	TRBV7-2	CASSSRGVTYEQYF
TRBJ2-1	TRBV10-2	CASNLRWDEQFF
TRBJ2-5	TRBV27	CASSGEGGPETQYF
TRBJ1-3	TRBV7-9	CASSLRFSRDASGNTIYF
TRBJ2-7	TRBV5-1	CASSWGQGSHEQYF
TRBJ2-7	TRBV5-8	CASSFGTGGYEQYF
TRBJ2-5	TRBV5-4	CASSGRQGAETQYF
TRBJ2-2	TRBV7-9	CASSGRQETNTGELFF
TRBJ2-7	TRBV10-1	CASSEDRTTYEQYF
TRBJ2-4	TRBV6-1	CASSEVVSGRSISALAKNIQYF
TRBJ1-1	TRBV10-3	CAIGRQGAVEAFF
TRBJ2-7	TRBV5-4	CASSLAFLTYEQYF
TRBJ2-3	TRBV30	CAGQTGAEDTQYF